This TCR beta chain is drawn from a study of T cells in narcolepsy. Only in-frame clones appear in the TCRdb table, and some are missing; sequencing was by immunoSEQ multiplex PCR. Altogether 25,000 to 35,000 clones are present, approximately 80% being singletons, with the ten largest covering less than 1.2%. V was pared by 8 bases and J by 6 bases, with 29 bases between. The length of the CDR3 is 18 residues. Germline assignment: CDR1 ENHRY and CDR2 SYGVKD. A word on this clone: As yet, its antigen is unknown.

General observations from the study: Some memory CD4+ repertoires had no autoreactive clone sequences. Autoreactive clonotypes reportedly recurred in blood of same and different patients, not controls. Autoreactive HCRT-specific and TRIB2-specific clonotypes were marked in same-patient CSF-versus-blood CD4+ comparisons.

The clonotype originates from a human donor with narcolepsy. This chain uses TRBV10-3 with TRBJ2-1, with D possibly TRBD1 on 9 matching bases. Sequences were obtained from CD45RA- memory CD4+ T cells from PBMCs. The DNA of the CDR3 is TGTGCCATCTCGGGGGGGACAGGGAACAAGAGAGGAGGCAATGAGCAGTTCTTC. Its protein product is CAISGGTGNKRGGNEQFF.